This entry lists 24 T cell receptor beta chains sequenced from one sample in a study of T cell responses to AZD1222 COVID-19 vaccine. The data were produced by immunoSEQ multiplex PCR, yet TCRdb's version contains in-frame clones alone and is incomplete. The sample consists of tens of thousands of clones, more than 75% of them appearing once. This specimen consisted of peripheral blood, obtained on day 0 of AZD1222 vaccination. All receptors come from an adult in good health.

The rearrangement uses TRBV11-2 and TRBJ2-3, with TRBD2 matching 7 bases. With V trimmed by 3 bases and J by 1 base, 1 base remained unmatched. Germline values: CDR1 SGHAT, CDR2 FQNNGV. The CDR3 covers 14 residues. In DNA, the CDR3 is TGTGCCAGCAGCTTGGGAGGGGGCACAGATACGCAGTATTTT. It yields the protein CASSLGGGTDTQYF.

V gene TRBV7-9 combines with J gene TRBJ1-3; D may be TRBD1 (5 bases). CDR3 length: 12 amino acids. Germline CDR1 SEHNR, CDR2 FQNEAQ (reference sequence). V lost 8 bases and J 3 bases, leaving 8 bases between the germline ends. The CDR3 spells CASGTLGNTIYF. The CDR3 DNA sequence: TGTGCCAGCGGGACGCTTGGAAACACCATATATTTT.

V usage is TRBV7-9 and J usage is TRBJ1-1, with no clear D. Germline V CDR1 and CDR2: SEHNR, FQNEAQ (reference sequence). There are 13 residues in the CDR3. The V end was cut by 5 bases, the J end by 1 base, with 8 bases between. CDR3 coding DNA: TGTGCCAGCAGCCCCACGGGGAACACTGAAGCTTTCTTT. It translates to CASSPTGNTEAFF. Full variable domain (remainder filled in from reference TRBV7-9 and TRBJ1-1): DTGVSQNPRHKITKRGQNVTFRCDPISEHNRLYWYRQTLGQGPEFLTYFQNEAQLEKSRLLSDRFSAERPKGSFSTLEIQRTEQGDSAMYLCASSPTGNTEAFFGQGTRLTVV.

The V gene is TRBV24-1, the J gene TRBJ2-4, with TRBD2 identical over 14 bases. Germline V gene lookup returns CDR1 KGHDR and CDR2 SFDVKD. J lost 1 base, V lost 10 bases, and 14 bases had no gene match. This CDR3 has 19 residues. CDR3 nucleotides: TGTGCCACTTCACCACAGGGACTAGCGGGAGACGTTGCCAAAAACATTCAGTACTTC. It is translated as CATSPQGLAGDVAKNIQYF.

In nucleotides, the CDR3 is TGTGCCAGCTCACCTCTTCAGGGGTTCTATGGCTACACCTTC. Protein: CASSPLQGFYGYTF. The chain is built from TRBV18 and TRBJ1-2; D is possibly TRBD1 (6 bases). Trimming pared 3 bases from V and 4 bases from J, leaving 12 bases between. Germline CDR1 is KGHSH and CDR2 is LQKENI. The CDR3 totals 14 residues.

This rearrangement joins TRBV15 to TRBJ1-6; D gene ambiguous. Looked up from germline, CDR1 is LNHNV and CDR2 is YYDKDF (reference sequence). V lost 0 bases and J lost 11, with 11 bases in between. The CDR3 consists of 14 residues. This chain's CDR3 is CATSRDRGGPPLHF. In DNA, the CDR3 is TGTGCCACCAGCAGAGATCGGGGAGGCCCACCCCTCCACTTT.

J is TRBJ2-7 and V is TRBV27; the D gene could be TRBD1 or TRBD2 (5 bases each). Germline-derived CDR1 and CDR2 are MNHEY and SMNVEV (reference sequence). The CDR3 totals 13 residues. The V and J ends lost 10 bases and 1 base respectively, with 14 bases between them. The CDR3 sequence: CATSGTSSYEQYF. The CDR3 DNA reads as TGTGCCACCTCCGGGACGTCTTCCTACGAGCAGTACTTC.

The CDR3 protein is CASSEGVQGSNIQYF. DNA of the CDR3: TGTGCCAGCAGTGAAGGGGTACAGGGTTCAAACATTCAGTACTTC. V gene TRBV6-1 combines with J gene TRBJ2-4; D may be TRBD1 (6 bases). CDR3 size: 15 residues. The V end was cut by 1 base, the J end by 6 bases, with 13 bases between. Germline V gene lookup returns CDR1 MNHNS and CDR2 SASEGT.

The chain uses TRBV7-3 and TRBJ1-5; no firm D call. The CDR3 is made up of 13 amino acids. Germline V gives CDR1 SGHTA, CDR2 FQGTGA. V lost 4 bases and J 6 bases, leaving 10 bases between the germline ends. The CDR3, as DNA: TGTGCCAGCAGCTCCGTTTGGGGTCAGCCCCAGCATTTT. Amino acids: CASSSVWGQPQHF.

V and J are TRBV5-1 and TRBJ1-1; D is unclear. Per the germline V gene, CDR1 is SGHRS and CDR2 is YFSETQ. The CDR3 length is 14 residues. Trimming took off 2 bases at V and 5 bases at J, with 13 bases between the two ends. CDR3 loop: CASSFDGEGTEAFF. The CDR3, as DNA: TGCGCCAGCAGCTTTGATGGGGAGGGAACTGAAGCTTTCTTT.

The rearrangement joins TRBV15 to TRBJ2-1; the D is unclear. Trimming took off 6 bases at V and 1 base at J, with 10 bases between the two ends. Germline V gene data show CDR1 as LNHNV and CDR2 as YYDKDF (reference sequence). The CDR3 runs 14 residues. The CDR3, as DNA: TGTGCCACCAGTTCCCGTGGGTCCTACAATGAGCAGTTCTTC. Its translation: CATSSRGSYNEQFF.

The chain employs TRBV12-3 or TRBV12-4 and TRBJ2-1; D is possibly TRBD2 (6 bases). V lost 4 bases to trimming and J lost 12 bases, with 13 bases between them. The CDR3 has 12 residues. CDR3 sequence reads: CASSSTTSLQFF. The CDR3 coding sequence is TGTGCCAGCAGTTCAACGACTAGTCTGCAGTTCTTC.

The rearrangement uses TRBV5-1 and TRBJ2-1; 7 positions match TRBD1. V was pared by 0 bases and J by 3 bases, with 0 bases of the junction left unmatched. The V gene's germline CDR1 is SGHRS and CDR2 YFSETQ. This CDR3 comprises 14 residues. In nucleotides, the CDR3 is TGCGCCAGCAGCTTGGGACAGGGCTACAATGAGCAGTTCTTC. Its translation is CASSLGQGYNEQFF.

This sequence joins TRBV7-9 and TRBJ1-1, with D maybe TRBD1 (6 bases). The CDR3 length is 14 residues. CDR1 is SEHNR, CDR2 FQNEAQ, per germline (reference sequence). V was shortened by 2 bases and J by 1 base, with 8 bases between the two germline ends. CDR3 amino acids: CASSLQGRNTEAFF. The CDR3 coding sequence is TGTGCCAGCAGCTTACAGGGGAGGAACACTGAAGCTTTCTTT. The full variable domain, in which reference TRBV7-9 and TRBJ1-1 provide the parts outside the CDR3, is DTGVSQNPRHKITKRGQNVTFRCDPISEHNRLYWYRQTLGQGPEFLTYFQNEAQLEKSRLLSDRFSAERPKGSFSTLEIQRTEQGDSAMYLCASSLQGRNTEAFFGQGTRLTVV.

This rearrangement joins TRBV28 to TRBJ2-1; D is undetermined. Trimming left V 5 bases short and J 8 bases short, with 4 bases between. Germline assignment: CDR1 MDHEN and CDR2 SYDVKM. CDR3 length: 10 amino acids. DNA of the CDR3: TGTGCCAGCAGTCTGGATGAGCAGTTCTTC. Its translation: CASSLDEQFF.

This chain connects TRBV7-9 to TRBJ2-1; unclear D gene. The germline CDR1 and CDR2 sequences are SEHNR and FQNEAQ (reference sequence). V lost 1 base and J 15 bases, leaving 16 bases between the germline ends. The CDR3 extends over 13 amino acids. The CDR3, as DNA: TGTGCCAGCAGCTTAGTCCCCGGGCTGGCGCGGTTCTTC. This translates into CASSLVPGLARFF.

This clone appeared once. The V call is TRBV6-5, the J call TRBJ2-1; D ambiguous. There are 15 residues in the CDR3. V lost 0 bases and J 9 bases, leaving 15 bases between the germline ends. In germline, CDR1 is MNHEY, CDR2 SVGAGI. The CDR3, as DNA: TGTGCCAGCAGTTACTCGCTCCAAGTGGGCTTTGAGCAGTTCTTC. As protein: CASSYSLQVGFEQFF.

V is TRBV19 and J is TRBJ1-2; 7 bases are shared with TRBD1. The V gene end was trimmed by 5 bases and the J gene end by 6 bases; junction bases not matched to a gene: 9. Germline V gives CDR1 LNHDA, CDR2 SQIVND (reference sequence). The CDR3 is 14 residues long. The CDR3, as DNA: TGTGCCAGTAGTCCCCGAAGACAGGGTCATGGCTACACCTTC. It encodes CASSPRRQGHGYTF.

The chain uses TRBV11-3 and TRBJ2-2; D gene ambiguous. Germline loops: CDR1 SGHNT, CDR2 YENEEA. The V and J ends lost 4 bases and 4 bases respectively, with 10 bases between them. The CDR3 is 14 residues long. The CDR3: CASSSDGSTGELFF. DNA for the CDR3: TGTGCCAGCAGCTCCGACGGAAGCACCGGGGAGCTGTTTTTT.

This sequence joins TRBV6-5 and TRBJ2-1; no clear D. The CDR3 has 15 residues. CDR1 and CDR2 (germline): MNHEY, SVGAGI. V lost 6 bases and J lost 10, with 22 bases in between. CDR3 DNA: TGTGCCAGCAGGGGCGCTCTGGCGGATGTGACCGAGCAGTTCTTC. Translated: CASRGALADVTEQFF.

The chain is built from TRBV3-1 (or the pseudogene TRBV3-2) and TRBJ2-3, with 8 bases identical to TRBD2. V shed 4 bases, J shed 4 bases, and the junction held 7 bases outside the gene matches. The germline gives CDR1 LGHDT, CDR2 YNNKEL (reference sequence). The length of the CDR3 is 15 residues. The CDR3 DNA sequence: TGTGCCAGCAGCCCGTGGGCGGGGGGAGCAGATACGCAGTATTTT. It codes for CASSPWAGGADTQYF.

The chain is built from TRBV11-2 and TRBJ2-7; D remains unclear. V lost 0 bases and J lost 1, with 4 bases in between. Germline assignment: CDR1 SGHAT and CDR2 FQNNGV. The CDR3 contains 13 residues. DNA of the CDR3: TGTGCCAGCAGCTTAGAACTATCCTACGAGCAGTACTTC. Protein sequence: CASSLELSYEQYF.

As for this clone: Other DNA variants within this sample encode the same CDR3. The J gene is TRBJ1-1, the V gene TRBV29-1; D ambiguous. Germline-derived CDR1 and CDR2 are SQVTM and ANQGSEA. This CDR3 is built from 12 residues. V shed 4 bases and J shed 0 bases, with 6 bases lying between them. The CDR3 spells CSVVVVNTEAFF. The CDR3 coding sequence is TGCAGCGTTGTGGTGGTGAACACTGAAGCTTTCTTT.

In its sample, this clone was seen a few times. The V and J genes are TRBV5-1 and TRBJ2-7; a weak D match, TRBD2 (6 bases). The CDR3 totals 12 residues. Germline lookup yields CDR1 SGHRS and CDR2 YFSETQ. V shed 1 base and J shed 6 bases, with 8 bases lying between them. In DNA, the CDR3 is TGCGCCAGCAGCTTGCTCGGGGGCGAGCAGTACTTC. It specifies CASSLLGGEQYF.